The entry that follows covers one T cell receptor beta chain sequence. With 60 Vbeta and 13 Jbeta primers, the PCR was carried out. Profiling relied on immunoSEQ multiplex PCR, and the TCRdb table lists in-frame clones only, not all of them. The top ten hold 0.6% to 0.65% of the sample, which has under 250,000 clones, 76% seen once. This sample is drawn from a study of cytomegalovirus exposure and HLA in healthy donors. The TCR was taken from a man in his late teens or twenties in good health and CMV-seronegative. Specimen: PBMCs.

The CDR3 bases are TGTGCCAGCAGCTCCATACCAACAGATTACAATGAGCAGTTCTTC. Translated: CASSSIPTDYNEQFF. The J gene is TRBJ2-1, the V gene TRBV5-5; no reliable D call. Looked up from germline, CDR1 is SGHKS and CDR2 is YYEKEE (reference sequence). The germline V and J ends were trimmed by 3 bases and 4 bases, with 14 bases remaining between them. The length of the CDR3 is 15 residues.